A selection of T cell receptor beta chains follows, all from one sample in a study of T cell responses to AZD1222 COVID-19 vaccine. Profiled with immunoSEQ multiplex PCR; TCRdb holds only in-frame clones, not every one. This sample has under 70,000 clones, with around 75% found just once. Material: peripheral blood, obtained on day 0 of AZD1222 vaccination. The receptors shown here come from an adult in good health. CDR3s include the opening cysteine and the closing phenylalanine or tryptophan. D genes are given only for firm matches. A clone size is listed for some rows: how often the clone was seen (once, few, many), or a class if it is expanded.

v_call	j_call	clone_size	d_call	cdr3_aa	cdr3_nt
TRBV6-5	TRBJ2-7	.	TRBD1	CASANRGRISYEQYF	TGTGCCAGCGCGAACAGGGGGCGGATCTCCTACGAGCAGTACTTC
TRBV2	TRBJ1-2	.	.	CASSDVVGADGYGYTF	TGTGCCAGCAGTGATGTTGTGGGGGCCGATGGGTATGGCTACACCTTC
TRBV4-2	TRBJ1-5	.	TRBD1	CASSLGQGEGQPQHF	TGTGCCAGCAGCCTTGGACAGGGTGAGGGTCAGCCCCAGCATTTT
TRBV4-1	TRBJ1-2	many	.	CASSQEGQGGGYTF	TGCGCCAGCAGCCAAGAAGGGCAAGGGGGTGGCTACACCTTC
TRBV6-5	TRBJ1-5	.	.	CATRDGNQPQHF	TGTGCCACCAGAGATGGAAATCAGCCCCAGCATTTT
TRBV30	TRBJ1-1	.	.	CAWSAGMNTEAFF	TGTGCCTGGAGCGCTGGTATGAACACTGAAGCTTTCTTT
TRBV28	TRBJ1-1	.	.	CASSLVHTEAFF	TGTGCCAGCAGTTTGGTCCACACTGAAGCTTTCTTT
TRBV2	TRBJ1-3	.	.	CASSEGNPGNTIYF	TGTGCCAGCAGTGAGGGCAACCCTGGAAACACCATATATTTT
TRBV28	TRBJ1-1	.	.	CASIPGGALNTEAFF	TGTGCCAGCATCCCCGGGGGGGCTTTGAACACTGAAGCTTTCTTT
TRBV6-5	TRBJ1-2	few	TRBD1	CASDDRAYGYTF	TGTGCCAGTGATGACAGGGCCTATGGCTACACCTTC
TRBV27	TRBJ1-1	once	.	CASRWGARGGNTEAFF	TGTGCCAGCAGATGGGGGGCCCGCGGTGGTAACACTGAAGCTTTCTTT
TRBV4-2	TRBJ1-1	few	TRBD1	CASSQEGGTGPTEAFF	TGTGCCAGCAGCCAAGAAGGGGGGACAGGGCCCACTGAAGCTTTCTTT
TRBV19	TRBJ2-5	.	.	CASSISIQETQYF	TGTGCCAGTAGTATTTCTATCCAAGAGACCCAGTACTTC
TRBV4-1	TRBJ1-5	few	.	CASSQEGGQRNQPQHF	TGCGCCAGCAGCCAAGAAGGGGGACAACGCAATCAGCCCCAGCATTTT
TRBV5-1	TRBJ2-3	few	.	CASSIRSGTDTQYF	TGCGCCAGCAGCATCCGGAGCGGCACAGATACGCAGTATTTT
TRBV27	TRBJ2-7	once	.	CASSLSGNEQYF	TGTGCCAGCAGTTTGTCAGGGAACGAGCAGTACTTC
TRBV7-9	TRBJ1-5	.	TRBD1	CASSRTGLEQPQHF	TGTGCCAGCAGCCGGACAGGCCTGGAACAGCCCCAGCATTTT
TRBV7-2	TRBJ2-1	.	.	CASSFWNEQFF	TGTGCCAGCAGCTTCTGGAATGAGCAGTTCTTC
TRBV27	TRBJ2-7	medium-sized	.	CASSLLGDEQYF	TGTGCCAGCAGTTTACTCGGGGACGAGCAGTACTTC
TRBV19	TRBJ1-2	.	.	CASSNIPTESGYTF	TGTGCCAGTAGTAACATACCCACAGAGAGTGGCTACACCTTC
TRBV2	TRBJ2-5	.	.	CASSVRRAETQYF	TGTGCCAGCAGTGTAAGGAGGGCAGAGACCCAGTACTTC
TRBV15	TRBJ2-3	once	.	CATSSQGTDTQYF	TGTGCCACCAGCAGCCAGGGCACAGATACGCAGTATTTT
TRBV19	TRBJ2-3	once	TRBD1	CASSMGQSTDTQYF	TGTGCCAGTAGTATGGGACAGAGCACAGATACGCAGTATTTT
TRBV6-5	TRBJ1-5	few	.	CASSYSSYGHNQPQHF	TGTGCCAGCAGTTACTCGAGTTACGGACACAATCAGCCCCAGCATTTT
TRBV7-9	TRBJ2-3	.	.	CASSDDRDTQYF	TGTGCCAGCAGCGACGACAGAGATACGCAGTATTTT
TRBV7-8	TRBJ2-2	.	.	CASFTTGELFF	TGTGCCAGCTTCACAACCGGGGAGCTGTTTTTT
TRBV3-1/TRBV3-2	TRBJ2-6	.	.	CASSQDQYQGPGSGANVLTF	TGTGCCAGCAGCCAAGATCAGTATCAGGGTCCCGGCTCTGGGGCCAACGTCCTGACTTTC
TRBV4-3	TRBJ1-5	.	.	CASSQVGRFGEPQHF	TGCGCCAGCAGCCAAGTCGGCAGGTTCGGGGAGCCCCAGCATTTT
TRBV29-1	TRBJ2-7	.	.	CSVEDAGDEQYF	TGCAGCGTTGAAGATGCAGGGGATGAGCAGTACTTC
TRBV2	TRBJ1-5	.	TRBD1	CASNPGQGSNQPQHF	TGTGCCAGCAACCCCGGACAGGGTAGCAATCAGCCCCAGCATTTT
TRBV19	TRBJ1-2	.	.	CASSTTGFGYTF	TGTGCCAGTAGTACCACAGGGTTTGGCTACACCTTC
TRBV2	TRBJ1-1	.	TRBD1	CASSEEGQGQSEAFF	TGTGCCAGCAGTGAAGAAGGACAGGGCCAGTCTGAAGCTTTCTTT
TRBV6-2/TRBV6-3	TRBJ2-1	once	.	CASSYDTNEQFF	TGTGCCAGCAGTTACGATACAAATGAGCAGTTCTTC
TRBV4-3	TRBJ1-5	.	TRBD1	CASSQDRRTGLNQPQHF	TGCGCCAGCAGCCAAGATCGGCGGACAGGGCTAAATCAGCCCCAGCATTTT
TRBV6-2/TRBV6-3	TRBJ1-1	.	.	CASSYPRDTEAFF	TGTGCCAGCAGTTACCCCAGGGACACTGAAGCTTTCTTT
TRBV12-3/TRBV12-4	TRBJ2-7	.	.	CASSLERLGEQYF	TGTGCCAGCAGTTTAGAACGGCTAGGGGAGCAGTACTTC
TRBV2	TRBJ2-7	.	.	CASTVTGNGYEQYF	TGTGCCAGCACCGTCACAGGGAATGGGTACGAGCAGTACTTC
TRBV14	TRBJ2-3	.	.	CASSQPLADTQYF	TGTGCCAGCAGCCAACCACTAGCAGATACGCAGTATTTT
TRBV10-3	TRBJ1-3	.	.	CAISERAGPGNTIYF	TGTGCCATCAGTGAGAGGGCTGGTCCTGGAAACACCATATATTTT
TRBV5-6	TRBJ1-3	.	.	CASSRDTSSGNTIYF	TGTGCCAGCAGCCGGGACACTTCCTCTGGAAACACCATATATTTT
TRBV9	TRBJ2-2	.	TRBD2	CASSYGGAPGELFF	TGTGCCAGCAGCTACGGGGGGGCCCCCGGGGAGCTGTTTTTT
TRBV3-1/TRBV3-2	TRBJ2-3	.	TRBD2	CASTPSGRATDTQYF	TGTGCCAGCACCCCTAGCGGGAGGGCCACAGATACGCAGTATTTT
TRBV14	TRBJ2-5	.	.	CASSQGLAGKGTQYF	TGTGCCAGCAGCCAAGGACTGGCGGGGAAGGGGACCCAGTACTTC
TRBV4-3	TRBJ1-2	.	TRBD1	CASSQPGTGSNYGYTF	TGCGCCAGCAGCCAACCCGGGACAGGGTCAAACTATGGCTACACCTTC
TRBV11-3	TRBJ2-2	.	.	CASSLDLGGRGTGELFF	TGTGCCAGCAGCTTAGATCTAGGCGGTCGGGGCACCGGGGAGCTGTTTTTT